This passage covers 6 T cell receptor beta chains from one sample sequenced in a study of blood T cell repertoires in COVID-19. Assay: immunoSEQ multiplex PCR; the TCRdb copy retains only in-frame clones and omits some. The table has 250,000 to 350,000 clones, about four fifths seen once. The sample consisted of peripheral blood. These receptors were collected from a woman aged 50 to 65 with acute or convalescent COVID-19.

This clone showed up just once. This chain joins TRBV27 and TRBJ1-2; no reliable D call. This CDR3 contains 14 residues. V was clipped by 6 bases and J by 4 bases, with 15 bases between them. From germline, CDR1 is MNHEY and CDR2 SMNVEV (reference sequence). CDR3 region: CASSPHPPVYGYTF. The CDR3 nucleotides are TGTGCCAGCAGCCCACATCCTCCTGTCTATGGCTACACCTTC.

The V call is TRBV2, the J call TRBJ1-2, with 7 bases aligning to TRBD1. CDR3 length: 12 residues. The trim removed 10 bases at V and 8 bases at J, leaving 10 bases unmatched. Germline CDR1 and CDR2: SNHLY and FYNNEI. For the CDR3, the DNA is TGTGCCACCCCGGACAGGACGGGGGGCTACACCTTC. Protein product: CATPDRTGGYTF.

This clone is a singleton in its sample. Other DNA sequences of this sample code for an identical CDR3. The chain couples TRBV12-5 to TRBJ1-5, with a possible D match to TRBD1 (6 bases). CDR3 size: 16 residues. From germline, CDR1 is LGHNT and CDR2 FRNRAP. The germline V and J ends were trimmed by 0 bases and 2 bases, with 11 bases remaining between them. CDR3 protein: CASGLVPDRGNQPQHF. CDR3 in DNA: TGTGCTAGTGGTTTGGTACCGGACAGAGGCAATCAGCCCCAGCATTTT. Drawing the rest from reference TRBV12-5 and TRBJ1-5, the complete variable domain is DARVTQTPRHKVTEMGQEVTMRCQPILGHNTVFWYRQTMMQGLELLAYFRNRAPLDDSGMPKDRFSAEMPDATLATLKIQPSEPRDSAVYFCASGLVPDRGNQPQHFGDGTRLSIL.

V and J are TRBV3-1 (or the pseudogene TRBV3-2) and TRBJ1-4; 11 bases align to TRBD1. Looked up from germline, CDR1 is LGHDT and CDR2 is YNNKEL (reference sequence). CDR3 length: 15 residues. J gave up 7 bases and V 3 bases, and 4 bases lay outside the gene matches. CDR3 region: CASSHRGTGGEKLFF. CDR3 DNA: TGTGCCAGCAGCCATCGCGGGACAGGGGGTGAAAAACTGTTTTTT.

The chain employs TRBV7-9 and TRBJ2-2; 15 nucleotides match TRBD2. This CDR3 comprises 17 residues. The J segment lost 2 bases and the V segment lost 3 bases, leaving 1 base of the junction unmatched. Germline V gene lookup returns CDR1 SEHNR and CDR2 FQNEAQ (reference sequence). The CDR3 region is CASSLGLAGGNTGELFF. CDR3 bases: TGTGCCAGCAGCTTGGGACTAGCGGGAGGAAACACCGGGGAGCTGTTTTTT.

The chain uses TRBV2 and TRBJ2-2, with 7 bases that match TRBD2. The V segment lost 2 bases and the J segment 6 bases; nucleotides outside the gene matches: 9. Looked up from germline, CDR1 is SNHLY and CDR2 is FYNNEI. The CDR3 length is 16 residues. CDR3: CASSERAGSFSGELFF. CDR3 sequence (DNA): TGTGCCAGCAGTGAAAGAGCGGGGAGTTTCTCCGGGGAGCTGTTTTTT.